This TCR beta chain comes out of a study of T and B cells in COVID-19 patients. Across the whole study: Blood was sampled from COVID-19 patients who were either actively infected or recovered. Recovered patients mostly had mild to moderate COVID-19 managed as outpatients. General study results and limits: Patients with COVID-19 reportedly showed strongly skewed T cell receptor beta variable and joining gene usage.

BIOMED2 TRB-A/B primer pools were used in multiplex TRB PCR. TCRdb re-called the multiplex PCR reads with MiXCR, one entry per CDR3 protein. The sample carries some 10,000 distinct CDR3 sequences, approximately 35% recorded once. By share, this clonotype counts as medium-sized (0.01 to 0.1%). Its antigen is not identified. Blood genomic DNA input for TRB amplification was roughly 250-500 ng. In germline, CDR1 is SGHDT, CDR2 YYEEEE. Trimming left V 4 bases short and J 1 base short, with 9 bases between. The CDR3 sequence is 13 residues long. V is TRBV5-6 and J is TRBJ2-7; tentative D call: TRBD1 (6 bases). This TCR derives from a human donor with active COVID-19. Sequenced material: blood. The DNA for the CDR3 is TGTGCCAGCAGCCATGGACAGTCCTACGAGCAGTACTTC. This encodes CASSHGQSYEQYF.